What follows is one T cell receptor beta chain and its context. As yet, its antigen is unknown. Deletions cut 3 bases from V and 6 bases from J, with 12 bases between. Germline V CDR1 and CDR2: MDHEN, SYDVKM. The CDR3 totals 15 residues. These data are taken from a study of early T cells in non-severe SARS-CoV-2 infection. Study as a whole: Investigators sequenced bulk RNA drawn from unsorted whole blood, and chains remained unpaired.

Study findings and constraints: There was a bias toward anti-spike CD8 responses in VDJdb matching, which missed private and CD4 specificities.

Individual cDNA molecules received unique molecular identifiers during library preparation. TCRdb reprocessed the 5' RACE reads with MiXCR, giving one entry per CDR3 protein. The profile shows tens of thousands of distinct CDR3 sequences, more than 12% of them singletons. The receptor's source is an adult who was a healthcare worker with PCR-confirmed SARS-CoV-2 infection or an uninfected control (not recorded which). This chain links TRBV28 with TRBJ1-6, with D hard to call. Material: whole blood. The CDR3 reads CASSFLARANSPLHF. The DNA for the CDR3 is TGTGCCAGCAGTTTTTTGGCAAGAGCTAATTCACCCCTCCACTTT.